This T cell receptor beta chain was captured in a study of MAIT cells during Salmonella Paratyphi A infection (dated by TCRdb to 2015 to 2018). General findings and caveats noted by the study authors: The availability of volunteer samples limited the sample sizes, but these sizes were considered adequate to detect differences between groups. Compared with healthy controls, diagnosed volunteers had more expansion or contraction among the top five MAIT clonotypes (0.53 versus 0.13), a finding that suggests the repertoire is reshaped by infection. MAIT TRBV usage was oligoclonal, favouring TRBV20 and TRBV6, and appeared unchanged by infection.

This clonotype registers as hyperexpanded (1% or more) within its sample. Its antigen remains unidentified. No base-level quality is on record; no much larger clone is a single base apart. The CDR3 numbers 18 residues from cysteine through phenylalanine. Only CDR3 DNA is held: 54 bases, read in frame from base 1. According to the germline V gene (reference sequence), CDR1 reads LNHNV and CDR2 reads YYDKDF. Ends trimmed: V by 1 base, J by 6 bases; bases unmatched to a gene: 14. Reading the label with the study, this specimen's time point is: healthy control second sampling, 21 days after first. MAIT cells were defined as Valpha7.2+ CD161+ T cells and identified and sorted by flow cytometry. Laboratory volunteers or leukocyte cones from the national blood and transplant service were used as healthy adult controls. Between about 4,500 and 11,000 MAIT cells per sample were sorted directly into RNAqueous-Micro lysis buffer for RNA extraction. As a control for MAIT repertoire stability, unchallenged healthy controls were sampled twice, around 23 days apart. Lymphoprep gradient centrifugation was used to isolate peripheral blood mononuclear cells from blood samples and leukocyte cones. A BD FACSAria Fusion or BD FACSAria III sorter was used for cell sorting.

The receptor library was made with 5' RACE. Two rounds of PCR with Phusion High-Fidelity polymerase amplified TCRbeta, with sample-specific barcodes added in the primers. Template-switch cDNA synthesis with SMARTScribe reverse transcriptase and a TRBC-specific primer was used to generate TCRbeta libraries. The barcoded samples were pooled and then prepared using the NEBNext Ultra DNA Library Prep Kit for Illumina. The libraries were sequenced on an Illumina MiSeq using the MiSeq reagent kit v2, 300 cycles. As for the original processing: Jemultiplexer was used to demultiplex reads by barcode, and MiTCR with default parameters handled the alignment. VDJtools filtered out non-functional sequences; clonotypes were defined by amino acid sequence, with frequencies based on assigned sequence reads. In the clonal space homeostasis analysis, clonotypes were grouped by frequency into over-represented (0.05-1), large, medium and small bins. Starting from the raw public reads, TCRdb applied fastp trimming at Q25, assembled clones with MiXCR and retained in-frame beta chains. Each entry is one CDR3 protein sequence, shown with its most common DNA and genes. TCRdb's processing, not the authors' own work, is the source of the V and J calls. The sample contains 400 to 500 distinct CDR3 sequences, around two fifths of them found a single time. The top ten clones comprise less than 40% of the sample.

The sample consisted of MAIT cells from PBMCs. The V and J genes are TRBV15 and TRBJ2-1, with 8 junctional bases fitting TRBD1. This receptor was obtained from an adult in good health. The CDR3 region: CATSRVWNSYQGANEQFF. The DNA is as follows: TGTGCCACCAGCAGAGTCTGGAATAGCTACCAGGGGGCCAATGAGCAGTTCTTC.